This TCR beta chain was observed in a study of shared clonotypes between healthy human individuals. Study-level results: Compared with clonotypes that all four donors shared, non-shared clonotypes had lower generation probabilities.

The CDR3 length is 12 residues. V trimming: 6 bases; J trimming: 2 bases; junction bases outside the gene matches: 0. CDR1 and CDR2 (germline): MNHEY, SVGAGI. This clone was detected a few times. The antigen is not known. The donors were all Caucasian adults (living in Nashville, Tennessee). Genomic DNA (from each subset) was split evenly across several immunoSEQ plates. Data came from immunoSEQ multiplex PCR; TCRdb stores just in-frame clones and leaves some out. The data contain about a million clones, approximately 80% of them singletons. The genes are TRBV6-5 and TRBJ2-5; 7 bases match TRBD1. The clonotype originates from a man younger than 35 in good health. Some clones in this sample may be carry-over from other donors' samples. Specimen: memory CD4+ T cells from PBMCs. Subset here: CD45RA-negative fraction. Written as DNA, the CDR3 is TGTGCCAGCAGGGGACAGCAAGAGACCCAGTACTTC. Protein product: CASRGQQETQYF.